The rows below give T cell receptor beta chains drawn from one sample of a study of technical replicates of blood from a few donors. Method: immunoSEQ multiplex PCR; TCRdb's copy keeps in-frame clones and lacks some. This table holds 60,000 to 70,000 clones, roughly 98% found once. Input material: T cells isolated from PBMCs. Receptors were obtained from a human donor in good health. The CDR3 runs from the conserved cysteine through the conserved F or W. The D gene is left open where the match is weak. Rows give clone size only sometimes, using once, few, many, or a class for an expanded clone.

J gene | D gene | V gene | clone size | CDR3 DNA | CDR3 protein
TRBJ1-2 | TRBD1 | TRBV4-2 | - | TGTGCCAGCAGCGGGCGGATGGACAGGTTAAACTCTGGCTACACCTTC | CASSGRMDRLNSGYTF
TRBJ2-1 | TRBD2 | TRBV27 | - | TGTGCCAGCAGTTTAGCGGGAGACTACAATGAGCAGTTCTTC | CASSLAGDYNEQFF
TRBJ1-2 | TRBD1 | TRBV6-6 | once | TGTGCCAGCAGTGATACAGGGGAAAACTATGGCTACACCTTC | CASSDTGENYGYTF
TRBJ2-1 | TRBD2 | TRBV27 | - | TGTGCCAACACAATCAGGCTAGCGGGGTACAATGAGCAGTTCTTC | CANTIRLAGYNEQFF
TRBJ1-1 | - | TRBV6-1 | - | TGTGCCAGCAGTGGAGGTCGGGCGGGGGCTTTCTTT | CASSGGRAGAFF
TRBJ1-1 | TRBD1 | TRBV27 | - | TGTGCCAGCAGCTGGGACAGGGGTCAAGGGGGCACTGAAGCTTTCTTT | CASSWDRGQGGTEAFF
TRBJ2-3 | TRBD2 | TRBV7-9 | - | TGTGCCAGCACATCCCAGGGACTAGCACAATATACGCAGTATTTT | CASTSQGLAQYTQYF
TRBJ2-2 | TRBD1 | TRBV11-3 | - | TGTGCCAGCAGCCCCCGGGACAGGGTAGGCGGGGAGCTGTTTTTT | CASSPRDRVGGELFF
TRBJ1-2 | - | TRBV4-1 | - | TGCGCCAGCAGCCTTACAGGGACCCCTAACTATGGCTACACCTTC | CASSLTGTPNYGYTF
TRBJ1-2 | TRBD1 | TRBV7-9 | - | TGTGCCAGCAGCTGGACAGGGGCGGGGGGCTACACCTTC | CASSWTGAGGYTF
TRBJ2-1 | - | TRBV11-2 | - | TGTGCCAGCAGCGCAATACAGGGTTACAATGAGCAGTTCTTC | CASSAIQGYNEQFF
TRBJ1-1 | TRBD1 | TRBV7-6 | - | TGTGCCAGCAGCTTAGTACAGGGGGGCACTGAAGCTTTCTTT | CASSLVQGGTEAFF
TRBJ1-1 | - | TRBV6-1 | - | TGTGCCAGCAGTCTGTTCGGGGAGAACACTGAAGCTTTCTTT | CASSLFGENTEAFF
TRBJ2-6 | - | TRBV5-4 | - | TGTGCCAGCAGCTTGCGCCGGTACGCGACAGGAAGCTCTGGGGCCAACGTCCTGACTTTC | CASSLRRYATGSSGANVLTF
TRBJ1-2 | - | TRBV5-1 | - | TGCGCCAGCAGCTTGGCCCGGGAAGGCTACACCTTC | CASSLAREGYTF
TRBJ2-5 | TRBD2 | TRBV6-1 | - | TGTGCCAGCAGTGGGGGTGATAGCGGGAGGCCCGAAGAGACCCAGTACTTC | CASSGGDSGRPEETQYF
TRBJ2-7 | TRBD1 | TRBV5-4 | - | TGTGCCAGCAGCTTGTGGCGGGACAGGGGCAGAATTTCCTACGAGCAGTACTTC | CASSLWRDRGRISYEQYF
TRBJ2-2 | TRBD2 | TRBV27 | - | TGTGCCAGCTCGTTCGGGGGGTGGGGGGACACCGGGGAGCTGTTTTTT | CASSFGGWGDTGELFF
TRBJ1-5 | TRBD1 | TRBV10-2 | - | TGCGCCAGCAGGGGGATGACAGGGGCGGGCAATCAGCCCCAGCATTTT | CASRGMTGAGNQPQHF
TRBJ1-4 | - | TRBV29-1 | - | TGCAGCGTTGCGAATACAGCTGAAAAACTGTTTTTT | CSVANTAEKLFF
TRBJ2-7 | TRBD2 | TRBV9 | - | TGTGCCAGCAGCACAGGACTAGCGGGGGGGGGCCACGAGCAGTACTTC | CASSTGLAGGGHEQYF
TRBJ2-5 | TRBD2 | TRBV9 | - | TGTGCCAGCAGCCCCCGGCGGGCTAGCGGGGGGGAAGAGACCCAGTACTTC | CASSPRRASGGEETQYF
TRBJ2-7 | TRBD2 | TRBV5-1 | - | TGCGCCAGCAGCCCGGAGACTAGCGGGCGGCCTCGATTCTACGAGCAGTACTTC | CASSPETSGRPRFYEQYF
TRBJ2-7 | TRBD2 | TRBV5-4 | - | TGTGCCAGCACCCCTTCCCAAGGGACTAGCGCCTACGAGCAGTACTTC | CASTPSQGTSAYEQYF
TRBJ2-1 | - | TRBV2 | - | TGTGCCAGCAGTGATGTTCATCCGGGGGAGCAGTTCTTC | CASSDVHPGEQFF
TRBJ1-1 | TRBD1 | TRBV19 | - | TGTGCCAGTAGTATTGGGACAGTCGAAGCTTTCTTT | CASSIGTVEAFF
TRBJ2-7 | TRBD1 | TRBV5-1 | - | TGCGCCAGCAGCTTGGCCCCCGGGACAGAACCCTACGACGAGTACTTC | CASSLAPGTEPYDEYF
TRBJ2-7 | - | TRBV18 | - | TGTGCCAGCTCACCAAATGGGGGGAGTGGATCCTACGAGCAGTACTTC | CASSPNGGSGSYEQYF
TRBJ2-3 | TRBD2 | TRBV11-2 | - | TGTGCCAGCAGCTTAGGGCGGGGGTTGAGATCGGATACGCAGTATTTT | CASSLGRGLRSDTQYF
TRBJ2-1 | TRBD1 | TRBV5-4 | - | TGTGCCAGCAGCCTGGGACAGGGATACAATGAGCAGTTCTTC | CASSLGQGYNEQFF
TRBJ1-1 | - | TRBV18 | - | TGTGCCAGCTCAATAAAAGTCGACAGTGAAGCTTTCTTT | CASSIKVDSEAFF
TRBJ1-2 | - | TRBV5-1 | - | TGCGCCAGCAGCTTAGATGGACAGCCCAACTATGGCTACACCTTC | CASSLDGQPNYGYTF
TRBJ1-5 | - | TRBV15 | - | TGTGCCACCAGCAGAGCCCTAGCTTCCGCTGGGTATAGCAATCAGCCCCAGCATTTT | CATSRALASAGYSNQPQHF